This entry lists 2 T cell receptor beta chains sequenced from one sample in a study of regulatory T cells in long-lasting Graves disease. Sample time point: newly diagnosed GD, antithyroid drugs for less than 3 months. The TCR library was prepared using RNA isolated from PBMCs. Assembly of TCR beta libraries relied on iRepertoire HTBI primers together with Arm-PCR of CDR3 regions. TCRdb reanalysed the multiplex PCR reads using MiXCR and keeps one entry per CDR3 protein. Seen here are 250,000 or so distinct CDR3 sequences, roughly a fifth observed once, and the top ten hold 11% to 15%. The sequencing here drew on peripheral blood mononuclear cells (PBMCs), taken at new diagnosis, from a patient treated with antithyroid drugs. These receptors came from a female donor with Graves disease.

This clonotype occurred many times. The junction does not match germline at one end; this may be a read error. The J gene is TRBJ2-2, the V gene TRBV5-1; 7 positions agree with TRBD1. CDR1 is SGHRS and CDR2 is YFSETQ in the germline V gene. The CDR3 runs to 15 residues. The CDR3 protein is CASSLGTANTGELFF. CDR3 DNA sequence: TGTGCCAGCAGCCTAGGGACAGCGAACACCGGGGAGCTGTTTTTT.

J is TRBJ1-2 and V is TRBV6-2 or TRBV6-3; no definite D call. The germline V and J ends were trimmed by 8 bases and 7 bases, with 14 bases remaining between them. Looked up from germline, CDR1 is MNHEY and CDR2 is SVGEGT. This CDR3 region has 12 residues. The CDR3 reads CASRRGSGGYTF. The DNA of the CDR3 is TGTGCCAGCCGGCGGGGAAGTGGTGGCTACACCTTC.